The sequence of this T cell receptor (beta chain) was determined in a study of blood T cell repertoires in COVID-19 (dated by TCRdb to 2018 to 2021). General notes on the study: Collaborator samples came from the United States, Italy and Spain and covered acute and convalescent phases of COVID-19. The material from the prospective study consisted of cDNA or gDNA derived from T cells, B-cell-depleted T cells, or PBMCs. Deeply sampled blood TCRbeta repertoires from subjects exposed to, actively infected with, or recovered from COVID-19 were included in the dataset. The repertoires were made available in a free public database intended to serve as a resource for research on the immune response to SARS-CoV-2. Samples came from the ongoing ImmuneRACE study (first 160 participants) plus 1,254 subjects from 6 global collaborators. Sample metadata almost always included a de-identified subject ID, COVID-19 status, age in years and sex. Where available, HLA class I and class II types were taken from metadata supplied by the sample provider and were not determined by assay-based typing. Results and caveats for the whole study, not just this receptor: The amount of clinical and demographic metadata varied by source and participant and was provided uncurated.

Collaborating institutions collected whole blood in K2EDTA tubes following their own protocols. Collaborator samples were shipped for TCRbeta analysis as frozen whole blood, isolated PBMCs, or DNA extracted from either sample type. TCRbeta CDR3 regions were amplified from genomic DNA by means of the immunoSEQ Assay, a bias-controlled multiplex PCR. As for how the authors treated the data: Within the assay, amplification of reference gene primers was used to estimate how many nucleated cells each sample contained. To quantify the absolute abundance of each unique TCRbeta CDR3 rearrangement, sequence reads were collapsed and filtered. Productive Simpson clonality was computed per sample as the square root of Simpson's diversity index over productive rearrangements. What TCRdb holds here is the immuneACCESS table cut down to in-frame rearrangements. Part of the clones is not present; checked against another copy, under half of the missing clones reflect an unresolved V gene, and the others are unexplained. That table supplies the V and J calls and clone size; D and trimming were determined from the DNA. The sample table holds 210,000 or so clones, of which roughly 90% were seen once. Around 2.2% of the sample lies in the top ten.

Concerning this clone: Its antigen is still unknown. No much larger clonotype is one base removed from it; base qualities were not supplied.

From cysteine to phenylalanine, the CDR3 is 15 amino acids long. The only DNA kept is the CDR3, 45 bases in frame from the first base. CDR1 and CDR2 are drawn from the germline V gene: MGHRA, YSYEKL. V and J are truncated by 1 base and 13 bases respectively, leaving an intervening sequence of 17 bases. Sequences were obtained from peripheral blood. The receptor comes from a woman aged 50 to 60 with acute or convalescent COVID-19. The chain is made from TRBV4-1 and TRBJ1-6; the D gene is perhaps TRBD1, from 6 matching bases. The nucleotides read TGCGCCAGCAGCCAAGGGTCGGGGGGCGAAGGGCCCCTCCACTTT. Translated, this gives CASSQGSGGEGPLHF.